The 5 T cell receptor beta chains presented below share a single source sample, sequenced in a study of T cells in Graves' hyperthyroidism and ophthalmopathy. Using RNA transcripts as the source, TCR beta CDR3 regions were amplified. First-round RT-PCR with HTBI primers amplified the TCR CDR3 region. TCRdb passed the multiplex PCR reads through MiXCR, listing each CDR3 protein once. The sample yields approximately 220,000 distinct CDR3 sequences, approximately 20% seen once. Sequencing used blood. The receptors stem from a man aged 40-55 years with Graves' hyperthyroidism.

The chain links TRBV5-1 to TRBJ1-1; TRBD1 matches 11 bases. The CDR3 is 16 amino acids. Germline-derived CDR1 and CDR2 are SGHRS and YFSETQ. V dropped 4 bases and J dropped 1; count of bases not matched to a gene: 6. The CDR3 region is CASSDRTGGANTEAFF. CDR3 coding DNA: TGCGCCAGCAGCGATCGGACAGGGGGCGCGAACACTGAAGCTTTCTTT.

V is TRBV13 and J is TRBJ2-1; 11 positions match TRBD2. The ends lost 5 bases at V and 3 bases at J; junction bases unmatched: 15. The CDR3 sequence is 19 residues long. Germline assignment: CDR1 PRHDT and CDR2 FYEKMQ (reference sequence). CDR3 nucleotides: TGTGCCAGCAGCCCAAGTCTAGCGGGGGGCCGGATTTTCTACAATGAGCAGTTCTTC. Translation: CASSPSLAGGRIFYNEQFF.

V and J are TRBV2 and TRBJ1-2; weak D call: TRBD1 (6 bases). CDR1 and CDR2 (germline): SNHLY, FYNNEI. CDR3 length: 12 residues. V dropped 8 bases and J dropped 8 bases, with 15 bases sitting between them. In DNA form, the CDR3 reads TGTGCCAGCTTGACGGGGGGCCGGGGCTACACCTTC. Amino acids: CASLTGGRGYTF.

This clonotype was counted between two and nine times. The V call is TRBV6-5, the J call TRBJ1-4; TRBD1 is a possible D gene (5 bases). CDR3 size: 15 residues. Germline lookup yields CDR1 MNHEY and CDR2 SVGAGI. V lost 0 bases and J lost 12, with 17 bases in between. CDR3 coding DNA: TGTGCCAGCAGTTACTCGTGGGGGGAATTTGGCGAACTGTTTTTT. It encodes CASSYSWGEFGELFF.

This clonotype was detected a few times. The chain combines TRBV4-3 with TRBJ1-2; D possibly corresponds to TRBD1 (6 bases). Germline V gene lookup returns CDR1 LGHNA and CDR2 YSLEER. This CDR3 is built from 19 residues. V lost 0 bases and J lost 4, with 24 bases in between. In DNA form, the CDR3 reads TGCGCCAGCAGCCAAGAAGGGGTCGAGACAGGACTACTTCCCTATGGCTACACCTTC. This sequence encodes CASSQEGVETGLLPYGYTF.